The clone carrying this T cell receptor (beta chain) has only a few counts. The data stem from a study of T cells in Graves' hyperthyroidism and ophthalmopathy. Study-wide context: Specimen type is peripheral blood, collected at initial diagnosis prior to any treatment.

The length of the CDR3 is 12 residues. The germline CDR1 and CDR2 sequences are WNHNN and SYGVQD (reference sequence). V lost 3 bases and J lost 15, with 15 bases in between. Amplification targeted TCR beta CDR3 regions from RNA transcripts. HTBI primers drove first-round RT-PCR of the TCR CDR3. One entry per CDR3 protein results from TCRdb running MiXCR on the multiplex PCR reads. Of 300,000 to 500,000 distinct CDR3 sequences listed, about 15% were seen once; the top ten hold around a third. Out of over 9 ml of fresh peripheral blood came the PBMCs. This sequence originates from a woman younger than 45 with Graves' hyperthyroidism. The chain employs TRBV10-1 and TRBJ1-3, with D perhaps matching TRBD1 (5 bases). The specimen was blood. DNA for the CDR3: TGCGCCAGCAGTGAACGAGGGACTCCCCCATATTTT. This translates into CASSERGTPPYF.